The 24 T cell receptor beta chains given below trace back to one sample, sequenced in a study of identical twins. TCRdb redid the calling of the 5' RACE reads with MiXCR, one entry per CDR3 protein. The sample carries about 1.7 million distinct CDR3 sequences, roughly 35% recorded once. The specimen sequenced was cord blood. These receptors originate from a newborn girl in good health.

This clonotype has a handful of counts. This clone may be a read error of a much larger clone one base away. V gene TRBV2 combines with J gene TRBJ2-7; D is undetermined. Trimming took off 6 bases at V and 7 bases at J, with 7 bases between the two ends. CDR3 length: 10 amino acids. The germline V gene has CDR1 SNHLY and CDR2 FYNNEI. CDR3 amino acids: CASRDNEQYF. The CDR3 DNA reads TGTGCCAGCAGAGACAATGAGCAGTACTTC.

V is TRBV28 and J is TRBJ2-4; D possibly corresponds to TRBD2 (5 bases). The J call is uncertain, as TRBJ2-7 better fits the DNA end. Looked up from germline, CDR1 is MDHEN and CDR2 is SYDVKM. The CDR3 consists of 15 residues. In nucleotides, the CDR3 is TGTGCCAGCAGTTCCACAGCGGTTAGCTTCTACGAGCAGTACTTC. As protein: CASSSTAVSFYEQYF.

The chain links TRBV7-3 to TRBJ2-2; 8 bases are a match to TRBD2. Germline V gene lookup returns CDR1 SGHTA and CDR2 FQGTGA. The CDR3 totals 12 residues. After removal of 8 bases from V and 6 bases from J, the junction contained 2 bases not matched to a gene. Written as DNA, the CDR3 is TGTGCCAGCGAGCGGGAGTCCGGGGAGCTGTTTTTT. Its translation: CASERESGELFF. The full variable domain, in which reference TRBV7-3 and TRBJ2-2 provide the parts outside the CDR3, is GAGVSQTPSNKVTEKGKYVELRCDPISGHTALYWYRQSLGQGPEFLIYFQGTGAADDSGLPNDRFFAVRPEGSVSTLKIQRTERGDSAVYLCASERESGELFFGEGSRLTVL.

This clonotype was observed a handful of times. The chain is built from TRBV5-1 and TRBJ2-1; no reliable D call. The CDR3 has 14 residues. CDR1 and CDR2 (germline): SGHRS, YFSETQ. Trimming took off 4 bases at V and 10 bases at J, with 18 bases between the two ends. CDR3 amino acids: CASSPNRFWVEQFF. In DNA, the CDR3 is TGCGCCAGCAGCCCAAACCGATTCTGGGTGGAGCAGTTCTTC.

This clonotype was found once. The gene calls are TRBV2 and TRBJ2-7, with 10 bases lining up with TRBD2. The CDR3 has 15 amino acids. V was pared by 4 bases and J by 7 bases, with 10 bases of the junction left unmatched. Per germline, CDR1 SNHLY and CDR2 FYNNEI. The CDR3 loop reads CASSVASGGQNEQYF. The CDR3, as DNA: TGTGCCAGCAGTGTCGCTAGCGGGGGTCAAAATGAGCAGTACTTC.

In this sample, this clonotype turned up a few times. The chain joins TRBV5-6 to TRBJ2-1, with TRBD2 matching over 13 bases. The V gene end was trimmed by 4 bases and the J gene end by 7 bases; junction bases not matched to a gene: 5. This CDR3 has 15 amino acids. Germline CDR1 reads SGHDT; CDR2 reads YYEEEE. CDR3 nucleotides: TGTGCCAGCAGCGAACTAGCGGGAGGGATAAATGAGCAGTTCTTC. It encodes CASSELAGGINEQFF.

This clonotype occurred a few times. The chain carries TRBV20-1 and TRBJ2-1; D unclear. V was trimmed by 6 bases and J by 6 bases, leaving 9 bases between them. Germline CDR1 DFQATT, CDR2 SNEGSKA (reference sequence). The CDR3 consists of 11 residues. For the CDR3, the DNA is TGCAGTGCCGAAGAGGCCAATGAGCAGTTCTTC. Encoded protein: CSAEEANEQFF.

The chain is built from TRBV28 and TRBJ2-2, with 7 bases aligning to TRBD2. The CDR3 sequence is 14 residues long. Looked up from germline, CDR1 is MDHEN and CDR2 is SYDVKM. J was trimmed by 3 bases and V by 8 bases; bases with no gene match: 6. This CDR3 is CASALAVYTGELFF. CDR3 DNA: TGTGCCAGCGCTCTAGCGGTTTACACCGGGGAGCTGTTTTTT.

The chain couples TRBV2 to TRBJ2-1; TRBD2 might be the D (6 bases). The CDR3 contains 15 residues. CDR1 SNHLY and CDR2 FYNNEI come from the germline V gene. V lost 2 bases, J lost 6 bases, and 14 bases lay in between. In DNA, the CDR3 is TGTGCCAGCAGTGAAACTAGCAATCTTCTCAATGAGCAGTTCTTC. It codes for CASSETSNLLNEQFF.

The CDR3 DNA is TGCGCCAGCAGCCCCCGGGACCTCAATCAGCCCCAGCATTTT. Its translation: CASSPRDLNQPQHF. The chain couples TRBV5-1 to TRBJ1-5, with D perhaps TRBD1 (5 bases). The V end lost 4 bases, the J end lost 3 bases, and 11 bases lay between the germline ends. This CDR3 is 14 amino acids long. Germline V lookup: CDR1 SGHRS, CDR2 YFSETQ. Filled out from reference TRBV5-1 and TRBJ1-5, the complete variable domain reads KAGVTQTPRYLIKTRGQQVTLSCSPISGHRSVSWYQQTPGQGLQFLFEYFSETQRNKGNFPGRFSGRQFSNSRSEMNVSTLELGDSALYLCASSPRDLNQPQHFGDGTRLSIL.

CDR3 nucleotide sequence: TGTGCCAGCAGCCGACGACTAGCGGGGGGAGCCAAAAACATTCAGTACTTC. Its protein is CASSRRLAGGAKNIQYF. The chain joins TRBV3-1 to TRBJ2-4; the match to TRBD2 covers 13 bases. CDR3 size: 17 residues. V lost 4 bases, J lost 0 bases, and 3 bases stayed unmatched. Germline V gene sequence: CDR1 LGHDT, CDR2 YNNKEL (reference sequence).

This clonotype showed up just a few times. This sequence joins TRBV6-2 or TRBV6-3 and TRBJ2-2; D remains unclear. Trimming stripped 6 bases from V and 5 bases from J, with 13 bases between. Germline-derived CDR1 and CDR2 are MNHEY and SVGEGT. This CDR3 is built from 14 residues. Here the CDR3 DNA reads TGTGCCAGCAGACATATAGTGGAGACCGGGGAGCTGTTTTTT. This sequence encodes CASRHIVETGELFF.

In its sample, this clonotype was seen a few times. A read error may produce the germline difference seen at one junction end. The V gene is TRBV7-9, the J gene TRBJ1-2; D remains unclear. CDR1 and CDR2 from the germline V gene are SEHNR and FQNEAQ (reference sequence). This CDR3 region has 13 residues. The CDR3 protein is CASSLGHGYGYTF. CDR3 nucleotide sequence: TGTGCCAGCAGTTTAGGGCATGGTTATGGCTACACCTTC. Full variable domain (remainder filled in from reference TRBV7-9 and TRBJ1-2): DTGVSQNPRHKITKRGQNVTFRCDPISEHNRLYWYRQTLGQGPEFLTYFQNEAQLEKSRLLSDRFSAERPKGSFSTLEIQRTEQGDSAMYLCASSLGHGYGYTFGSGTRLTVV.

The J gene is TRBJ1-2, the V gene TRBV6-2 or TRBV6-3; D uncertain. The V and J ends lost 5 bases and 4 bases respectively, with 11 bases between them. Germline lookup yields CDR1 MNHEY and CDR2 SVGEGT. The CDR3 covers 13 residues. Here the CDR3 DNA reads TGTGCCAGCAGTGACATTCGTCGCTATGGCTACACCTTC. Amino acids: CASSDIRRYGYTF.

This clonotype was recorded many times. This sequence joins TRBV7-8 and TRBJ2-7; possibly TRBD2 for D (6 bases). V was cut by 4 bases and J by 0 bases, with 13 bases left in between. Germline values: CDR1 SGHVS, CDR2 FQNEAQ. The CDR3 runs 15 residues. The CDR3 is CASSYSGSSSYEQYF. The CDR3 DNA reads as TGTGCCAGCAGCTATAGCGGTTCTTCCTCCTACGAGCAGTACTTC.

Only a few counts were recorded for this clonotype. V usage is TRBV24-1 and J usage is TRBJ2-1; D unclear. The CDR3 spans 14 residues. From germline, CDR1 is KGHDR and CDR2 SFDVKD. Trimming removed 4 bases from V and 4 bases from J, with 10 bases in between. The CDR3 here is CATSEVGRYNEQFF. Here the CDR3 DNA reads TGTGCCACCAGTGAGGTCGGTAGATACAATGAGCAGTTCTTC.

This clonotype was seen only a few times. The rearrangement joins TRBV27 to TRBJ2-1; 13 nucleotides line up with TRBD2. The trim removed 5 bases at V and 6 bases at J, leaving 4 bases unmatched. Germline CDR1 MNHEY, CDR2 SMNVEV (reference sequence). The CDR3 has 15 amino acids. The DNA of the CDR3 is TGTGCCAGCAGTATCACTAGCGGGAGGGGCAATGAGCAGTTCTTC. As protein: CASSITSGRGNEQFF.

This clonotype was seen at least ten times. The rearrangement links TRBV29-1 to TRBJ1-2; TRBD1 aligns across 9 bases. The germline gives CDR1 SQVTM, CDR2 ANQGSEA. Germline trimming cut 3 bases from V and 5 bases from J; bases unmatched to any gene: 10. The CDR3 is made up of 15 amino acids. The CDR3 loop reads CSVEFPGQGNYGYTF. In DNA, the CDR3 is TGCAGCGTTGAGTTCCCTGGACAGGGGAATTATGGCTACACCTTC.

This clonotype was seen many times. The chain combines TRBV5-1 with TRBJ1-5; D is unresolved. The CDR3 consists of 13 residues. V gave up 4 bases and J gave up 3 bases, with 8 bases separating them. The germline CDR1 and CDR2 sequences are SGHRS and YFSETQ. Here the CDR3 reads CASSEAPNQPQHF. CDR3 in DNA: TGCGCCAGCAGCGAGGCGCCCAATCAGCCCCAGCATTTT. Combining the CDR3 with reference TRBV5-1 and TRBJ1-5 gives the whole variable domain KAGVTQTPRYLIKTRGQQVTLSCSPISGHRSVSWYQQTPGQGLQFLFEYFSETQRNKGNFPGRFSGRQFSNSRSEMNVSTLELGDSALYLCASSEAPNQPQHFGDGTRLSIL.

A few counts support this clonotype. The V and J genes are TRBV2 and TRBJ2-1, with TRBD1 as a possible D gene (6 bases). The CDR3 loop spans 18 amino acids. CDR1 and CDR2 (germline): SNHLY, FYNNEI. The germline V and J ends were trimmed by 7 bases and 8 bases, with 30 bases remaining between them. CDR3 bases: TGTGCCAGCAAAAATGGGCCATCTTGGGACATCCGACGCGATGAGCAGTTCTTC. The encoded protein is CASKNGPSWDIRRDEQFF. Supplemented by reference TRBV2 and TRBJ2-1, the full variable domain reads EPEVTQTPSHQVTQMGQEVILRCVPISNHLYFYWYRQILGQKVEFLVSFYNNEISEKSEIFDDQFSVERPDGSNFTLKIRSTKLEDSAMYFCASKNGPSWDIRRDEQFFGPGTRLTVL.

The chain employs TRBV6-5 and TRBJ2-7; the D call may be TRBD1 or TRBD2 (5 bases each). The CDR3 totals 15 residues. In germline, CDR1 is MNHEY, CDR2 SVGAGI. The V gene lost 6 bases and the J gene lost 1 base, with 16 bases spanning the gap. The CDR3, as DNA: TGTGCCAGCAGGTCCGGGACCCGAGCTTCCTACGAGCAGTACTTC. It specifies CASRSGTRASYEQYF.

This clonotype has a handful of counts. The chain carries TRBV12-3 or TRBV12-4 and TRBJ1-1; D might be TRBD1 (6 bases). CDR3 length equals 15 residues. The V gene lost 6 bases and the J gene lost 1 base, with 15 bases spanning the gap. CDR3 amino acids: CASRPPEDRNTEAFF. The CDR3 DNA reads TGTGCCAGCAGACCCCCGGAGGACAGGAACACTGAAGCTTTCTTT.

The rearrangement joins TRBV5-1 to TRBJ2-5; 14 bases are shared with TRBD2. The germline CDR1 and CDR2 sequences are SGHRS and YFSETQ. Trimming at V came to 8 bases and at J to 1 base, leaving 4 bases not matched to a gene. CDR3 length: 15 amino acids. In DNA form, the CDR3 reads TGCGCCAGAAGGACTAGCGGGGGGCCCCAAGAGACCCAGTACTTC. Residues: CARRTSGGPQETQYF.

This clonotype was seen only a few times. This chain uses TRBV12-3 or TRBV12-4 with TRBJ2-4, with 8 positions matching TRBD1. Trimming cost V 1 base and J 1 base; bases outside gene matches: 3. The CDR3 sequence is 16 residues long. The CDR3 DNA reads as TGTGCCAGCAGTTTAGATAGGGACAGGGCCAAAAACATTCAGTACTTC. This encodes CASSLDRDRAKNIQYF.